Below are 2 T cell receptor beta chains sequenced from a single sample in a study of human T cells and chemical hapten exposure. Time point indicated: patch test 1, 2 weeks after DPC sensitization. The sample's treatment: therapeutic diphenylcyclopropenone sensitization with weekly scalp DPC. Via MiXCR, TCRdb re-called the RACE reads, giving one row per CDR3 protein. The sample yields approximately 82,000 distinct CDR3 sequences, about 10% seen once. The sample was whole blood, taken in connection with sensitization to the hapten diphenylcyclopropenone (DPC). Receptor source: a man aged 40-49 years with alopecia areata. Some clones in this sample may be carry-over from other donors' samples.

The chain is built from TRBV25-1 and TRBJ2-1; D possibly uses TRBD1 or TRBD2 (6 bases each). V lost 3 bases and J lost 6, with 18 bases in between. The germline gives CDR1 MGHDK, CDR2 SYGVNS. The CDR3 contains 16 residues. The CDR3 loop reads CASSDPSQGLGNEQFF. CDR3 sequence (DNA): TGTGCCAGCAGTGACCCCTCACAGGGACTCGGCAATGAGCAGTTCTTC.

Remarks on this clonotype: The germline gene is not matched at one end of the junction; a read error may be the cause. V and J are TRBV18 and TRBJ2-1, with 14 bases that match TRBD2. Germline CDR1 reads KGHSH; CDR2 reads LQKENI. CDR3 size: 17 residues. The DNA for the CDR3 is TGTGCCAGCTCACCGCAATTGACTAGCGGGAGGGTAAATGAGCAGCTCTTC. Amino acid sequence: CASSPQLTSGRVNEQLF.